The clone carrying this T cell receptor (beta chain) was detected once. This specimen belongs to a study of blood T cell repertoires in COVID-19. The method was immunoSEQ multiplex PCR; TCRdb's version includes in-frame clones alone and lacks a portion of them. There are over 110,000 clones in the sample; approximately 89% occur only once, and 1.7% lies in the top ten. There are 12 residues in the CDR3. Germline CDR1 MNHEY, CDR2 SVGEGT. V was pared by 4 bases and J by 6 bases, with 7 bases between. The sample was peripheral blood. This sequence originates from a woman aged 45-65 years with acute or convalescent COVID-19. The rearrangement links TRBV6-2 or TRBV6-3 to TRBJ2-1; D is uncertain. CDR3 DNA: TGTGCCAGCAGTTCCATCGGCAATGAGCAGTTCTTC. Its protein is CASSSIGNEQFF.